Listed below are T cell receptor beta chains from one sample, sequenced in a study of T cells after yellow fever vaccination. In TCRdb, the 5' RACE reads were re-called with MiXCR into one record per CDR3 protein. The data show more than 350,000 distinct CDR3 sequences, more than 9% seen once. Sequences were derived from PBMCs, sampled on the day of the first yellow fever vaccination. The receptors originated from a man aged 18 to 30 who received the YFV17D yellow fever vaccine. Both conserved end residues are part of each CDR3. The D gene is left open where the match is weak. Not all rows give a size; the values are once, few, many and, for expanded clones, a class.

16 TRBJ2-7 many TRBD2 TRBV12-3/TRBV12-4 CASSSLTSVSSYEQYF TGTGCCAGCAGTTCCCTGACTAGCGTCAGCTCCTACGAGCAGTACTTC
13 TRBJ2-5 few TRBD1 TRBV4-2 CASGTANQETQYF TGTGCCAGCGGGACAGCGAACCAAGAGACCCAGTACTTC
14 TRBJ2-5 . . TRBV7-9 CASSPLLPAATQYF TGTGCCAGCAGCCCCCTTCTGCCGGCAGCGACCCAGTACTTC
16 TRBJ2-1 . TRBD2 TRBV5-4 CASSLGGTSGVFEQFF TGTGCCAGCAGCTTGGGTGGGACTAGCGGGGTGTTCGAGCAGTTCTTC
14 TRBJ1-6 many . TRBV24-1 CATGIPGSDAPLHF TGTGCCACCGGGATCCCAGGGTCCGATGCACCCCTCCACTTT
15 TRBJ2-5 few TRBD2 TRBV25-1 CASSAGSGGLETQYF TGTGCCAGCAGTGCAGGTAGCGGGGGGCTGGAGACCCAGTACTTC
14 TRBJ1-4 few . TRBV12-3/TRBV12-4 CASSLNPGDEKLFF TGTGCCAGCAGTTTAAACCCTGGGGATGAAAAACTGTTTTTT
16 TRBJ2-1 few TRBD2 TRBV19 CASTSSLAGGYNEQFF TGTGCCAGTACCTCCTCGCTAGCGGGGGGATATAATGAGCAGTTCTTC
13 TRBJ2-6 few . TRBV9 CASTFPGANVLTF TGTGCCAGCACCTTCCCGGGGGCCAACGTCCTGACTTTC
13 TRBJ2-7 few . TRBV12-3/TRBV12-4 CASSLELWSEQYF TGTGCCAGCAGTTTAGAGTTGTGGAGTGAGCAGTACTTC
12 TRBJ1-1 many . TRBV7-8 CASSPWAGEAFF TGTGCCAGCAGCCCCTGGGCCGGAGAAGCTTTCTTT
12 TRBJ1-1 few TRBD1 TRBV6-1 CASRTGVDEAFF TGTGCCAGCAGAACAGGGGTAGATGAAGCTTTCTTT
16 TRBJ2-2 few . TRBV7-2 CASTPFRRQDTGELFF TGTGCCAGCACCCCGTTCCGACGACAGGACACCGGGGAGCTGTTTTTT
14 TRBJ2-7 many . TRBV5-4 CASSLGLQGYEQYF TGTGCCAGCAGCCTGGGCCTACAGGGCTACGAGCAGTACTTC
19 TRBJ2-5 few TRBD2 TRBV4-3 CASSQVAFLAGGPGETQYF TGCGCCAGCAGCCAAGTCGCGTTTTTAGCGGGGGGGCCGGGAGAGACCCAGTACTTC
18 TRBJ2-1 . TRBD2 TRBV6-2/TRBV6-3 CASSYNLRTSERLYEQFF TGTGCCAGCAGTTATAATCTCCGGACTAGCGAACGGTTATATGAGCAGTTCTTC
15 TRBJ2-5 . TRBD2 TRBV12-3/TRBV12-4 CASQPQLAGQETQYF TGTGCCAGCCAACCCCAACTAGCGGGGCAAGAGACCCAGTACTTC
13 TRBJ2-3 . TRBD2 TRBV20-1 CSAVAGSTDTQYF TGCAGTGCGGTAGCGGGGAGCACAGATACGCAGTATTTT
15 TRBJ1-5 . TRBD1 TRBV12-3/TRBV12-4 CASSQTGTGPQPQHF TGTGCCAGCAGCCAAACCGGGACAGGGCCCCAGCCCCAGCATTTT
15 TRBJ1-1 . . TRBV29-1 CIVGSGWGMNTEAFF TGCATCGTTGGTTCGGGTTGGGGGATGAACACTGAAGCTTTCTTT
15 TRBJ2-1 few . TRBV9 CASSVAELSYNEQFF TGTGCCAGCAGCGTAGCTGAGCTCTCCTACAATGAGCAGTTCTTC
13 TRBJ2-7 many . TRBV18 CASSPDGAYEQYF TGTGCCAGCTCACCGGACGGTGCCTACGAGCAGTACTTC
15 TRBJ1-5 . . TRBV4-3 CASSQEGQPDQPQHF TGCGCCAGCAGCCAAGAGGGTCAGCCTGATCAGCCCCAGCATTTT
13 TRBJ2-3 few . TRBV6-1 CASSGSFTDTQYF TGTGCCAGCAGTGGCTCATTCACAGATACGCAGTATTTT